This T cell receptor (beta chain) was found in a study of blood T cell repertoires in COVID-19. Study-level information: PBMCs, B-cell-depleted T cells, or T cells were the source of the cDNA or gDNA that made up the material.

Sequencing was performed with immunoSEQ multiplex PCR; in TCRdb, only in-frame clones are kept and a portion is missing. The sample yields about 52,000 clones, roughly four fifths seen once. CDR1 is SGHAT, CDR2 FQNNGV, per germline. The CDR3 is 14 amino acids. Trimming shortened V by 5 bases and J by 5 bases, and 15 bases separated the two germline ends. Those enrolled in Seattle joined during active infection and were followed longitudinally afterward. The sequencing input was peripheral blood. The TCR comes from an elderly man with COVID-19, enrolled during active disease. This chain uses TRBV11-2 with TRBJ2-5; D not resolved. The CDR3 loop is CASSPPTREETQYF. DNA of the CDR3: TGTGCCAGCAGCCCCCCGACAAGAGAGGAGACCCAGTACTTC. Drawing the rest from reference TRBV11-2 and TRBJ2-5, the complete variable domain is EAGVAQSPRYKIIEKRQSVAFWCNPISGHATLYWYQQILGQGPKLLIQFQNNGVVDDSQLPKDRFSAERLKGVDSTLKIQPAKLEDSAVYLCASSPPTREETQYFGPGTRLLVL.